Presented here are 4 T cell receptor beta chains from one specimen sequenced in a study of CD8 T cells in ankylosing spondylitis. MiXCR, run by TCRdb on the 5' RACE reads, gives a single entry per CDR3 protein. The sample holds some 130,000 distinct CDR3 sequences, roughly 8.8% seen once. Sequenced material: blood, either unsorted or a sorted T cell fraction (not recorded which). The receptors come from a male donor with ankylosing spondylitis or in good health (not recorded which).

This clonotype was seen only once. Being one base from a much bigger clone, this may be a read error. V usage is TRBV28 and J usage is TRBJ2-1; the match to TRBD2 covers 13 bases. There are 20 residues in the CDR3. Germline V gives CDR1 MDHEN, CDR2 SYDVKM. The CDR3 here is CVSSLIRTSGRPSSYNEQFF. DNA of the CDR3: TGTGTCAGCAGTTTAATTCGGACTAGCGGGAGACCGAGCTCCTACAATGAGCAGTTCTTC. Full variable domain (outside the CDR3, taken from reference TRBV28 and TRBJ2-1): DVKVTQSSRYLVKRTGEKVFLECVQDMDHENMFWYRQDPGLGLRLIYFSYDVKMKEKGDIPEGYSVSREKKERFSLILESASTNQTSMYLCVSSLIRTSGRPSSYNEQFFGPGTRLTVL.

The chain links TRBV7-8 to TRBJ2-7; D not certain. Germline lookup yields CDR1 SGHVS and CDR2 FQNEAQ. Trimming stripped 0 bases from V and 5 bases from J, with 8 bases between. CDR3 size: 13 residues. CDR3 amino acids: CASSLAWLDEQYF. CDR3 coding DNA: TGTGCCAGCAGCTTAGCGTGGCTAGACGAGCAGTACTTC.

This clonotype occurred many times. The rearrangement links TRBV12-3 or TRBV12-4 to TRBJ2-5; 9 bases are a match to TRBD1. Trimming took 5 bases from V and 1 from J; bases not matched to a gene: 8. The CDR3 runs to 16 residues. CDR3 nucleotides: TGTGCCAGCAGTCCAGCCGGGACAGGGAGCCAAGAGACCCAGTACTTC. This sequence encodes CASSPAGTGSQETQYF.

This clonotype was observed many times. J is TRBJ2-1 and V is TRBV9; D remains ambiguous. Trimming left V 0 bases short and J 10 bases short, with 8 bases between. Germline assignment: CDR1 SGDLS and CDR2 YYNGEE. The CDR3 length is 12 residues. The CDR3 loop reads CASSVVGFEQFF. DNA of the CDR3: TGTGCCAGCAGCGTAGTTGGATTCGAGCAGTTCTTC.